These T cell receptor beta chains were read from a single sample in a study of technical replicates of blood from a handful of donors. TCRdb's copy holds only in-frame clones and misses some; the assay was immunoSEQ multiplex PCR. The sample yields around 79,000 clones, roughly 91% seen once. The specimen sequenced was T cells isolated from PBMCs. The receptor set was obtained from a human donor in good health. The CDR3 runs from the conserved cysteine through the conserved F or W. The D gene is left open where the match is weak. Rows give clone size only sometimes, using once, few, many, or a class for an expanded clone.

D gene	V gene	J gene	clone size	CDR3 DNA	CDR3 protein
.	TRBV6-1	TRBJ2-1	once	TGTGCCAGCAGTGTTTACAGACACAATGAGCAGTTCTTC	CASSVYRHNEQFF
TRBD1	TRBV2	TRBJ1-1	.	TGTGCCAGCAGTGGAGACAGGGTGTACACTGAAGCTTTCTTT	CASSGDRVYTEAFF
TRBD1	TRBV18	TRBJ1-1	.	TGTGCCAGCTCACAAAGACTACAGGGGGCAAACACTGAAGCTTTCTTT	CASSQRLQGANTEAFF
.	TRBV4-1	TRBJ2-1	.	TGCGCCAGCAGCCCTGGGGGACTGGTGATGTATGAGCAGTTCTTC	CASSPGGLVMYEQFF
TRBD1	TRBV6-1	TRBJ2-7	.	TGTGCCAGCACCACCGGGACAGGCAACTACGAGCAGTACTTC	CASTTGTGNYEQYF
.	TRBV5-1	TRBJ2-5	.	TGCGCCAGCAGCTTGGCAGGGGATGGGGAGACCCAGTACTTC	CASSLAGDGETQYF
TRBD1	TRBV27	TRBJ2-3	.	TGTGCCACCCGTGGACAGGGGGCAACAGATACGCAGTATTTT	CATRGQGATDTQYF
TRBD1	TRBV4-2	TRBJ2-7	few	TGTGCCAGCAGCCAGGCCCCGAACGGACAGGGGGCCTACGAGCAGTACTTC	CASSQAPNGQGAYEQYF
.	TRBV7-3	TRBJ1-4	.	TGTGCCAGCAGCGGACGAATCGGGACATCAGATGAAAAACTGTTTTTT	CASSGRIGTSDEKLFF
.	TRBV11-3	TRBJ1-1	.	TGTGCCAGCAGCTTAGATATACTGGGGGGAGATACTGAAGCTTTCTTT	CASSLDILGGDTEAFF
.	TRBV6-5	TRBJ1-6	.	TGTGCCAGCAGTTACCCTCGGGAGCTTAATTCACCCCTCCACTTT	CASSYPRELNSPLHF
TRBD2	TRBV6-5	TRBJ2-5	.	TGTGCCAGCAGTTACCGGACTAGCGGGGAAGAGACCCAGTACTTC	CASSYRTSGEETQYF
TRBD2	TRBV7-6	TRBJ2-7	.	TGTGCCAGCAGCTTAGGGGGCGGGGGGGACTACGAGCAGTACTTC	CASSLGGGGDYEQYF
.	TRBV2	TRBJ2-6	.	TGTGCCAGCATCCTTTCCTCTGGGGCCAACGTCCTGACTTTC	CASILSSGANVLTF
TRBD2	TRBV11-3	TRBJ2-1	.	TGTGCCAGCAGCTTTAGGCGCACTAGCGAGGGGCAACGCAATGAGCAGTTCTTC	CASSFRRTSEGQRNEQFF
.	TRBV11-2	TRBJ1-1	once	TGTGCCAGCAGCTTAACCGGGTCTGAAGCTTTCTTT	CASSLTGSEAFF
TRBD1	TRBV4-1	TRBJ2-3	once	TGCGCCAGCAGCCAGGGGACAGGGAGACACACAGATACGCAGTATTTT	CASSQGTGRHTDTQYF
TRBD1	TRBV11-2	TRBJ1-1	.	TGTGCCAGCCGGACAGGGGCAGAGGGGACTGAAGCTTTCTTT	CASRTGAEGTEAFF
.	TRBV11-2	TRBJ2-7	once	TGTGCCAGCAGCTCCGAGTGGTACGAGCAGTACTTC	CASSSEWYEQYF
.	TRBV9	TRBJ2-3	.	TGTGCCAGCAGCGTTACAGGGTTCACGCAGTATTTT	CASSVTGFTQYF
.	TRBV10-2	TRBJ2-1	once	TGCGCCAGCAGGGTTGGACAGAGCTCCTACAATGAGCAGTTCTTC	CASRVGQSSYNEQFF
TRBD2	TRBV30	TRBJ2-7	.	TGTGCCTGGAGGGGAGGGAGGGGAACCTACGAGCAGTACTTC	CAWRGGRGTYEQYF
.	TRBV19	TRBJ1-1	.	TGTGCCAGTAGTATAGCCCGCAGGGGAGGGACTGAAGCTTTCTTT	CASSIARRGGTEAFF
TRBD1	TRBV28	TRBJ2-1	.	TGTGCCAGCACCAAGGACAGGGCTTTCAACAATGAGCAGTTCTTC	CASTKDRAFNNEQFF
.	TRBV7-3	TRBJ2-3	.	TGTGCCAGCAGCTTAGTCTTTCGAGATACGCAGTATTTT	CASSLVFRDTQYF
.	TRBV5-1	TRBJ2-7	once	TGCGCCAGCAGCTTGGCCGAAGGCAGGTCCTACGAGCAGTACTTC	CASSLAEGRSYEQYF
.	TRBV30	TRBJ1-1	.	TGTGCCTGGGGCGGGACGGTCAACCTTAGAGATCCTGAAGCTTTCTTT	CAWGGTVNLRDPEAFF
TRBD1	TRBV7-3	TRBJ1-1	.	TGTGCCAGCAGCACGGACAGGACTGAAGCTTTCTTT	CASSTDRTEAFF
.	TRBV21-1	TRBJ2-3	.	TGTGCCAGCAGCAAGGGTAGTGGAGCGAGCACAGATACGCAGTATTTT	CASSKGSGASTDTQYF
.	TRBV30	TRBJ2-7	.	TGTGCCTGGAAAGAGGGCGTAGGTGACTACGAGCAGTACTTC	CAWKEGVGDYEQYF
.	TRBV6-1	TRBJ2-7	.	TGTGCCAGCAGTGAAGTGGGCACAGGTGGCGAGCAGTACTTC	CASSEVGTGGEQYF
.	TRBV27	TRBJ2-7	.	TGTGCCAGCAGTACCAAATGGACAGTAATCTACGAGCAGTACTTC	CASSTKWTVIYEQYF
.	TRBV4-1	TRBJ2-3	.	TGCGCCAGCAGCCAGTTGGGGGGAAGAGATACGCAGTATTTT	CASSQLGGRDTQYF
TRBD2	TRBV15	TRBJ2-2	.	TGTGCCACCAGCAGTAGCGGGAGGATCGCGAACACCGGGGAGCTGTTTTTT	CATSSSGRIANTGELFF
.	TRBV4-2	TRBJ2-4	once	TGTGCCAGCAGCCAAGATCTGGGGGGAGACAAAAACATTCAGTACTTC	CASSQDLGGDKNIQYF
TRBD1	TRBV5-1	TRBJ1-2	.	TGCGCCAGCAGCGAGTTCAGGGACAGCTATGGCTACACCTTC	CASSEFRDSYGYTF
.	TRBV7-9	TRBJ1-5	.	TGTGCCAGCAGCTCAAAAGGGGCGGATCAGCCCCAGCATTTT	CASSSKGADQPQHF
TRBD1	TRBV5-1	TRBJ1-1	.	TGCGCCAGCAGCCCTGGGGGGACAGGGGGCGCAAGTGAAGCTTTCTTT	CASSPGGTGGASEAFF
TRBD1	TRBV6-5	TRBJ1-6	.	TGTGCCAGCAGTTACAGCCGGACAGGTTATAATTCACCCCTCCACTTT	CASSYSRTGYNSPLHF
TRBD2	TRBV7-8	TRBJ2-3	.	TGTGCCAGCAGCTTAGGGTTTAGCGGGAGCACAGATACGCAGTATTTT	CASSLGFSGSTDTQYF
TRBD1	TRBV9	TRBJ1-5	few	TGTGCCAGCAGCGCCTCGGACAGGGGGCAACAGCCCCAGCATTTT	CASSASDRGQQPQHF
.	TRBV4-2	TRBJ1-4	.	TGTGCCAGCAGCCTACAGGGAAAACTGTTTTTT	CASSLQGKLFF
.	TRBV5-1	TRBJ2-3	.	TGCGCCAGCAGCTTAATGGACGGACTCAGCACAGATACGCAGTATTTT	CASSLMDGLSTDTQYF
TRBD1	TRBV7-3	TRBJ1-1	few	TGTGCCAGCAGCGCATGGACAGGACTTGGGAACACTGAAGCTTTCTTT	CASSAWTGLGNTEAFF
TRBD1	TRBV6-6	TRBJ2-1	.	TGTGCCAGCAGTTACACGGGACAGGGGCCAATGGAGCAGTTCTTC	CASSYTGQGPMEQFF
.	TRBV6-5	TRBJ2-7	once	TGTGCCAGCAGTTATACCCCGACAGTACCCTACGAGCAGTACTTC	CASSYTPTVPYEQYF
TRBD1	TRBV6-4	TRBJ2-3	.	TGTGCCAGCAGTGTTACTGGGACAGCCAGAGATACGCAGTATTTT	CASSVTGTARDTQYF
.	TRBV5-1	TRBJ2-1	.	TGCGCCAGCAGCTTCAAGGTGGGGCTCAATGAGCAGTTCTTC	CASSFKVGLNEQFF
.	TRBV7-2	TRBJ2-7	.	TGTGCCAGCAGCTTAATCAACCCCTCAGGGAACTGGTACTTC	CASSLINPSGNWYF
.	TRBV27	TRBJ2-3	.	TGTGCCAGCAGGTCCAACACAGATACGCAGTATTTT	CASRSNTDTQYF
TRBD1	TRBV28	TRBJ1-1	.	TGTGCCAGCAGTTCCGGGACAGGGGTCTCGAACACTGAAGCTTTCTTT	CASSSGTGVSNTEAFF
.	TRBV28	TRBJ2-7	.	TGTGCCAGCAGTTTATTACGGGGAAACTACGAGCAGTACTTC	CASSLLRGNYEQYF
.	TRBV7-8	TRBJ1-2	.	TGTGCCAGCAGCTTAGCGTTAAGCGGAGGGTACTATGGCTACACCTTC	CASSLALSGGYYGYTF
.	TRBV5-8	TRBJ1-2	.	TGTGCCAGCAGCTTGGCCGAACTGGGCGGCTACACCTTC	CASSLAELGGYTF
TRBD2	TRBV19	TRBJ2-7	.	TGTGCCAGTAGTCTCCGACCCAAACTAGCGGGAGAGGCCTACGAGCAGTACTTC	CASSLRPKLAGEAYEQYF